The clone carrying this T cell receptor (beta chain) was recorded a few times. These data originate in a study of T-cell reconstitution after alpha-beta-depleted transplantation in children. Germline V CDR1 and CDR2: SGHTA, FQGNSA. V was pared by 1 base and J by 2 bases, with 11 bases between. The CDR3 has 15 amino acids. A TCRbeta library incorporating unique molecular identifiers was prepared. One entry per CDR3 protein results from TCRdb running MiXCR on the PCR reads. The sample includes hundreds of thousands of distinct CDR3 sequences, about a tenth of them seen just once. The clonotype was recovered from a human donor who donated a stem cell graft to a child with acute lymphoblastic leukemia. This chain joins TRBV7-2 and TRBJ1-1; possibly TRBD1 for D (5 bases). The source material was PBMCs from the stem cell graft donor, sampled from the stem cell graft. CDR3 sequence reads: CASSLGRGQNTEAFF. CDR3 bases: TGTGCCAGCAGCTTAGGTCGGGGCCAAAACACTGAAGCTTTCTTT.